This record looks at one T cell receptor beta chain sequence and its context. No antigen is known for it. This sample is part of a study of cytomegalovirus exposure and HLA in healthy donors. Study observations and caveats: A highly shared variant cluster was judged a likely technical artifact. Cytomegalovirus status was reportedly diagnosed by the classifier with high specificity and sensitivity. Researchers counted roughly 150 TCR beta chains as cytomegalovirus-associated. After further analysis at a later stage, some 15,000 TCR beta sequences were associated with HLA alleles at 0.05 false discovery rate.

Use of 60 Vbeta and 13 Jbeta primers characterized the PCR. TCRdb's table, derived via immunoSEQ multiplex PCR, lists solely in-frame clones and lacks some. This sample has around 150,000 clones, with 80% found just once. V dropped 3 bases and J dropped 4; count of bases not matched to a gene: 9. The CDR3 totals 15 residues. Germline values: CDR1 SGHNT, CDR2 YYREEE (reference sequence). The TCR comes from a young man in good health and CMV-seronegative. V usage is TRBV5-4 and J usage is TRBJ1-2; TRBD1 aligns across 7 bases. Sequenced material: PBMCs. This CDR3 reads CASSSKTGKLYGYTF. The CDR3 DNA reads as TGTGCCAGCAGCTCCAAGACAGGGAAACTCTATGGCTACACCTTC.